This T cell receptor beta chain was sequenced in a study of somatic mutations in cytotoxic T cells in rheumatoid arthritis. Profiled with immunoSEQ multiplex PCR; TCRdb holds only in-frame clones, not every one. The table records 9,500 to 13,000 clones, about 80% of them present only once. Sequenced: CD8+ T cells sorted from blood. The sequence came from an adult with rheumatoid arthritis.

CDR3 in amino acids: CASSLARPNEQFF. For the CDR3, the DNA is TGTGCCAGCAGCTTAGCGAGGCCCAATGAGCAGTTCTTC. This chain connects TRBV7-9 to TRBJ2-1; D call uncertain. The CDR3 has 13 amino acids. Trimming shortened V by 0 bases and J by 6 bases, and 6 bases separated the two germline ends. Germline-derived CDR1 and CDR2 are SEHNR and FQNEAQ (reference sequence).